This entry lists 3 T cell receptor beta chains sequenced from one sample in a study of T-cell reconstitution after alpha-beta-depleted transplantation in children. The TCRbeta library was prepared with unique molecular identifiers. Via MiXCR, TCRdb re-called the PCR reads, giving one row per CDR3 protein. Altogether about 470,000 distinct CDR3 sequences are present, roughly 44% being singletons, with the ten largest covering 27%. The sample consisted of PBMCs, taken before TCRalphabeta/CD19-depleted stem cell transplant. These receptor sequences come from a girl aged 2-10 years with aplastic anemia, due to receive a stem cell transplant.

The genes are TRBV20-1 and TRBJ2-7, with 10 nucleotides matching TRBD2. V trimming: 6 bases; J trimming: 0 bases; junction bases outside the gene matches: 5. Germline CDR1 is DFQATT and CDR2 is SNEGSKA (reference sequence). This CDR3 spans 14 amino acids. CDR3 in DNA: TGCAGTGCCGTCAGCGGGAGGGCCTCCTACGAGCAGTACTTC. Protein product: CSAVSGRASYEQYF.

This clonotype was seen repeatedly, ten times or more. The CDR3 coding sequence is TGTGCCAGCAGCTCCCGGGACAGGAGCTCCTACGAGCAGTACTTC. Protein product: CASSSRDRSSYEQYF. The rearrangement uses TRBV3-1 and TRBJ2-7, with 8 nucleotides matching TRBD1. Per the germline V gene, CDR1 is LGHDT and CDR2 is YNNKEL (reference sequence). The CDR3 length is 15 residues. V shed 5 bases, J shed 0 bases, and the junction held 6 bases outside the gene matches.

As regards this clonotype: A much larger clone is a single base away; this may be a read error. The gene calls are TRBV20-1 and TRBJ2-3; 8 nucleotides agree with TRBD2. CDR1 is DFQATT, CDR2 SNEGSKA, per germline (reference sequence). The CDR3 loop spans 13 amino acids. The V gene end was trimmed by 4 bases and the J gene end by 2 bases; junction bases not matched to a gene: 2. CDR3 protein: CSAILAATDTQYF. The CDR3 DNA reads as TGCAGTGCTATACTAGCGGCCACAGATACGCAGTATTTT.